This T cell receptor (beta chain) was sequenced during a study of blood T cell repertoires in COVID-19. In the study overall: Material from acute and convalescent COVID-19 was sourced from the United States, Italy and Spain.

V lost 7 bases and J 1 base, leaving 14 bases between the germline ends. Germline CDR1 MNHEY, CDR2 SMNVEV (reference sequence). The CDR3 length is 16 residues. Recruitment covered 20 to 25 US areas and drew participants whose ages spanned about 18 to 100 years. Clones were read by immunoSEQ multiplex PCR, and TCRdb kept only the in-frame ones, dropping some. The table includes over 200,000 clones, around 89% detected once. Sequences were obtained from PBMCs or T cells enriched from blood (not recorded which). This chain connects TRBV27 to TRBJ2-6, with D tentatively TRBD2 (5 bases). The clonotype comes from a man aged 25-45 years who had been exposed to COVID-19. Here the CDR3 reads CASTRLWFSGANVLTF. CDR3 sequence (DNA): TGTGCCAGCACCAGACTATGGTTTTCTGGGGCCAACGTCCTGACTTTC.